A selection of T cell receptor beta chains follows, all from one sample in a study of blood T cell repertoires in COVID-19. The protocol was immunoSEQ multiplex PCR, while the TCRdb copy is restricted to in-frame clones and leaves out a portion. The data hold roughly 250,000 clones, with 75% to 90% observed a single time. Sequencing was performed on peripheral blood. These receptors came from a man aged 55-75 years who had recovered from COVID-19. CDR3s include the opening cysteine and the closing phenylalanine or tryptophan. D genes are given only for firm matches. The size of a clone is reported for some rows only, either as once, few or many, or as a class for expanded clones.

size: NA
J: TRBJ2-2
V: TRBV6-2/TRBV6-3
D: NA
CDR3: CASSYLRGRSTGELFF
DNA: TGTGCCAGCAGTTATCTTAGGGGTCGCAGCACCGGGGAGCTGTTTTTT

size: NA
J: TRBJ1-1
V: TRBV3-1/TRBV3-2
D: TRBD1
CDR3: CASSQGFLTGEAFF
DNA: TGTGCCAGCAGCCAAGGGTTTTTGACAGGGGAAGCTTTCTTT

size: many
J: TRBJ2-6
V: TRBV7-9
D: NA
CDR3: CASSSATGMSSGANVLTF
DNA: TGTGCCAGCAGCTCCGCCACCGGGATGAGCTCTGGGGCCAACGTCCTGACTTTC

size: NA
J: TRBJ1-3
V: TRBV7-9
D: NA
CDR3: CASSLAETPGNTIYF
DNA: TGTGCCAGCAGCTTAGCGGAGACGCCTGGAAACACCATATATTTT

size: NA
J: TRBJ2-3
V: TRBV4-2
D: TRBD2
CDR3: CASSQGGGPADTQYF
DNA: TGTGCCAGCAGCCAAGGCGGGGGGCCCGCAGATACGCAGTATTTT

size: NA
J: TRBJ1-6
V: TRBV10-1
D: NA
CDR3: CASMIQANDSPLHF
DNA: TGCGCCAGCATGATTCAGGCGAACGATTCACCCCTCCACTTT

size: NA
J: TRBJ2-5
V: TRBV5-1
D: NA
CDR3: CASSYTTSQETQYF
DNA: TGCGCCAGCAGCTATACCACTAGCCAAGAGACCCAGTACTTC

size: NA
J: TRBJ2-6
V: TRBV18
D: NA
CDR3: CASSPFNSGANVLTF
DNA: TGTGCCAGCTCACCCTTTAACTCTGGGGCCAACGTCCTGACTTTC

size: NA
J: TRBJ2-2
V: TRBV5-6
D: NA
CDR3: CASSLGLASGELFF
DNA: TGTGCCAGCAGCTTGGGGCTGGCATCCGGGGAGCTGTTTTTT

size: NA
J: TRBJ2-1
V: TRBV9
D: NA
CDR3: CASSGTTTGNEQFF
DNA: TGTGCCAGCAGCGGAACCACGACAGGCAATGAGCAGTTCTTC

size: NA
J: TRBJ1-4
V: TRBV3-1/TRBV3-2
D: TRBD1
CDR3: CASSQDLLRQGRTANEKLFF
DNA: TGTGCCAGCAGCCAAGATCTTCTGAGACAGGGAAGAACAGCTAATGAAAAACTGTTTTTT

size: NA
J: TRBJ1-3
V: TRBV11-2
D: NA
CDR3: CASSLAVRGKAGNTIYF
DNA: TGTGCCAGCAGCTTAGCGGTACGGGGGAAGGCTGGAAACACCATATATTTT

size: NA
J: TRBJ1-1
V: TRBV9
D: NA
CDR3: CASSVVVGRAEAFF
DNA: TGTGCCAGCAGCGTAGTAGTGGGGAGAGCTGAAGCTTTCTTT

size: NA
J: TRBJ1-1
V: TRBV6-5
D: NA
CDR3: CASSSIQGIEAFF
DNA: TGTGCCAGCAGTTCTATCCAGGGAATTGAAGCTTTCTTT

size: NA
J: TRBJ1-2
V: TRBV5-1
D: TRBD1
CDR3: CASSLGDRGDANYGYTF
DNA: TGCGCCAGCAGCTTGGGGGACAGGGGCGATGCTAACTATGGCTACACCTTC

size: few
J: TRBJ2-2
V: TRBV11-3
D: TRBD1
CDR3: CASRDRANTGELFF
DNA: TGTGCCAGCAGGGACAGGGCGAACACCGGGGAGCTGTTTTTT

size: NA
J: TRBJ1-2
V: TRBV30
D: NA
CDR3: CAWSLGLRGYTF
DNA: TGTGCCTGGAGTTTGGGGCTCAGGGGCTACACCTTC

size: NA
J: TRBJ2-3
V: TRBV4-1
D: TRBD2
CDR3: CASSQLSGGVNTQYF
DNA: TGCGCCAGCAGCCAACTTAGCGGGGGGGTAAATACGCAGTATTTT

size: NA
J: TRBJ2-3
V: TRBV3-1/TRBV3-2
D: NA
CDR3: CASSQAGSSTDTQYF
DNA: TGTGCCAGCAGCCAGGCGGGAAGCAGCACAGATACGCAGTATTTT

size: NA
J: TRBJ1-3
V: TRBV15
D: NA
CDR3: CATSEEKSSGNTIYF
DNA: TGTGCCACCAGCGAAGAAAAGAGCTCGGGAAACACCATATATTTT